These T cell receptor beta chains were read from a single sample in a study of patients and donors after allogeneic stem cell transplantation. TCRdb redid the calling of the RT-PCR reads with MiXCR, one entry per CDR3 protein. The sample lists over 350,000 distinct CDR3 sequences, approximately 16% seen once, with 7% to 7.5% in the top ten. Specimen: blood, either unsorted or a sorted T cell fraction (not recorded which). The receptors shown here come from a human donor who was either an allogeneic HSCT recipient or a stem cell or donor lymphocyte infusion donor (not recorded which). It is not recorded whose cells these are; they may come from a transplant donor. Both conserved end residues are part of each CDR3. A D gene is named only where the DNA matches it firmly. Expanded clones get a size class; other rows say once, few or many, or leave the size out.

v_call: TRBV27
d_call: .
clone_size: .
j_call: TRBJ1-5
cdr3_aa: CASSLSGHLSNQPQHF
cdr3_nt: TGTGCCAGCAGTTTATCTGGACACCTTAGCAATCAGCCCCAGCATTTT

v_call: TRBV6-2/TRBV6-3
d_call: .
clone_size: .
j_call: TRBJ2-3
cdr3_aa: CASSGLDYTQYF
cdr3_nt: TGTGCCAGCAGTGGGCTCGACTATACGCAGTATTTT

v_call: TRBV7-2
d_call: .
clone_size: once
j_call: TRBJ1-2
cdr3_aa: CASSFDRLVGYTF
cdr3_nt: TGTGCCAGCAGCTTCGATCGGTTGGTAGGCTACACCTTC

v_call: TRBV19
d_call: .
clone_size: .
j_call: TRBJ1-5
cdr3_aa: CASSILGGNQPQHF
cdr3_nt: TGTGCCAGTAGTATCCTGGGTGGCAATCAGCCCCAGCATTTT

v_call: TRBV6-1
d_call: .
clone_size: .
j_call: TRBJ1-4
cdr3_aa: CASSHRRASNEKLFF
cdr3_nt: TGTGCCAGCAGTCACCGGAGGGCCTCTAATGAAAAACTGTTTTTT

v_call: TRBV7-3
d_call: TRBD2
clone_size: few
j_call: TRBJ2-1
cdr3_aa: CASSLMGLANGNEQFF
cdr3_nt: TGTGCCAGCAGCTTAATGGGACTAGCTAACGGCAATGAGCAGTTCTTC

v_call: TRBV5-6
d_call: .
clone_size: few
j_call: TRBJ1-2
cdr3_aa: CASSMSGGSGYTF
cdr3_nt: TGTGCCAGCAGTATGAGCGGGGGCTCTGGCTACACCTTC

v_call: TRBV15
d_call: .
clone_size: few
j_call: TRBJ1-2
cdr3_aa: CATSSLEGVVGGYTF
cdr3_nt: TGTGCCACCAGCAGCCTTGAGGGCGTCGTAGGCGGCTACACCTTC

v_call: TRBV2
d_call: .
clone_size: many
j_call: TRBJ1-1
cdr3_aa: CASSVPLQGMNTEAFF
cdr3_nt: TGTGCCAGCAGTGTTCCCTTGCAGGGCATGAACACTGAAGCTTTCTTT

v_call: TRBV5-1
d_call: .
clone_size: .
j_call: TRBJ1-1
cdr3_aa: CASSLQGRGNTEAFF
cdr3_nt: TGCGCCAGCAGCTTGCAGGGGAGAGGGAACACTGAAGCTTTCTTT

v_call: TRBV19
d_call: .
clone_size: .
j_call: TRBJ2-7
cdr3_aa: CASSIRDASYEQYF
cdr3_nt: TGTGCCAGTAGTATCCGGGACGCCTCCTACGAGCAGTACTTC

v_call: TRBV9
d_call: .
clone_size: .
j_call: TRBJ2-1
cdr3_aa: CASSAGIGTYNEQFF
cdr3_nt: TGTGCCAGCAGCGCTGGTATCGGAACCTACAATGAGCAGTTCTTC

v_call: TRBV15
d_call: .
clone_size: .
j_call: TRBJ2-7
cdr3_aa: CATSRDGTGDEQYF
cdr3_nt: TGTGCCACCAGCAGAGACGGCACGGGGGACGAGCAGTACTTC

v_call: TRBV29-1
d_call: .
clone_size: .
j_call: TRBJ1-1
cdr3_aa: CSVERWAGRTEAFF
cdr3_nt: TGCAGCGTCGAAAGGTGGGCAGGACGAACTGAAGCTTTCTTT

v_call: TRBV7-2
d_call: .
clone_size: .
j_call: TRBJ1-5
cdr3_aa: CASSLAPDQPQHF
cdr3_nt: TGTGCCAGCAGCTTAGCCCCGGATCAGCCCCAGCATTTT

v_call: TRBV3-1
d_call: TRBD2
clone_size: few
j_call: TRBJ2-3
cdr3_aa: CASSQPSSGRDTQYF
cdr3_nt: TGTGCCAGCAGCCAACCCTCTAGCGGGAGAGATACGCAGTATTTT

v_call: TRBV7-9
d_call: TRBD1
clone_size: few
j_call: TRBJ2-1
cdr3_aa: CASFLVQGSTYNEQFF
cdr3_nt: TGTGCCAGCTTCCTGGTACAGGGGAGTACCTACAATGAGCAGTTCTTC

v_call: TRBV6-6
d_call: .
clone_size: .
j_call: TRBJ2-1
cdr3_aa: CASSQPAVREQFF
cdr3_nt: TGTGCCAGCAGCCAACCAGCCGTCAGGGAGCAGTTCTTC

v_call: TRBV29-1
d_call: .
clone_size: many
j_call: TRBJ2-7
cdr3_aa: CSVEADSSYEQYF
cdr3_nt: TGCAGCGTTGAGGCGGACAGCTCCTACGAGCAGTACTTC

v_call: TRBV4-3
d_call: .
clone_size: .
j_call: TRBJ1-5
cdr3_aa: CASSQDQGSNQPQHF
cdr3_nt: TGCGCCAGCAGCCAAGATCAGGGGAGCAATCAGCCCCAGCATTTT

v_call: TRBV4-1
d_call: TRBD2
clone_size: few
j_call: TRBJ2-5
cdr3_aa: CASSQEPGGELLSETQYF
cdr3_nt: TGCGCCAGCAGCCAAGAGCCGGGGGGGGAACTCCTTTCAGAGACCCAGTACTTC

v_call: TRBV27
d_call: TRBD1
clone_size: few
j_call: TRBJ1-1
cdr3_aa: CASSLWQGAAEAFF
cdr3_nt: TGTGCCAGCAGTTTGTGGCAGGGGGCTGCAGAAGCTTTCTTT

v_call: TRBV11-1
d_call: .
clone_size: few
j_call: TRBJ1-6
cdr3_aa: CASSLGLGQARRDSPLHF
cdr3_nt: TGTGCCAGCAGCTTGGGATTAGGGCAGGCGCGCCGGGATTCACCCCTCCACTTT

v_call: TRBV18
d_call: .
clone_size: .
j_call: TRBJ1-5
cdr3_aa: CASSPRNQPQHF
cdr3_nt: TGTGCCAGCTCACCACGCAATCAGCCCCAGCATTTT

v_call: TRBV7-7
d_call: .
clone_size: .
j_call: TRBJ2-7
cdr3_aa: CASSLWGGPFLYEQYF
cdr3_nt: TGTGCTAGCAGCTTATGGGGGGGGCCCTTTCTATACGAGCAGTACTTC

v_call: TRBV4-3
d_call: .
clone_size: many
j_call: TRBJ1-2
cdr3_aa: CASSQEFKGSGYTF
cdr3_nt: TGCGCCAGCAGCCAAGAGTTCAAGGGTTCTGGCTACACCTTC

v_call: TRBV6-2/TRBV6-3
d_call: .
clone_size: .
j_call: TRBJ2-1
cdr3_aa: CASGGFSDEQFF
cdr3_nt: TGTGCCAGCGGTGGTTTCAGCGATGAGCAGTTCTTC

v_call: TRBV12-3/TRBV12-4
d_call: TRBD2
clone_size: .
j_call: TRBJ2-7
cdr3_aa: CASSLGLAIRSYEQYF
cdr3_nt: TGTGCCAGCAGTTTAGGACTAGCGATCCGCTCCTACGAGCAGTACTTC

v_call: TRBV4-1
d_call: TRBD1
clone_size: few
j_call: TRBJ1-2
cdr3_aa: CASSHLTGDGYTF
cdr3_nt: TGCGCCAGCAGCCACCTTACAGGGGATGGCTACACCTTC

v_call: TRBV5-6
d_call: TRBD1
clone_size: few
j_call: TRBJ2-3
cdr3_aa: CASIASGQGATDTQYF
cdr3_nt: TGTGCCAGCATCGCATCAGGGCAGGGGGCAACAGATACGCAGTATTTT

v_call: TRBV24-1
d_call: .
clone_size: .
j_call: TRBJ2-7
cdr3_aa: CATSDSRGAGYEQYF
cdr3_nt: TGTGCCACCAGTGACTCCCGGGGAGCGGGCTACGAGCAGTACTTC

v_call: TRBV15
d_call: .
clone_size: .
j_call: TRBJ2-7
cdr3_aa: CATSIGGRDEQYF
cdr3_nt: TGTGCCACCAGCATAGGGGGGAGAGACGAGCAGTACTTC

v_call: TRBV9
d_call: .
clone_size: .
j_call: TRBJ2-1
cdr3_aa: CASSGSGTIGYEQFF
cdr3_nt: TGTGCCAGCAGCGGTTCGGGGACGATTGGCTATGAGCAGTTCTTC

v_call: TRBV5-1
d_call: .
clone_size: .
j_call: TRBJ1-3
cdr3_aa: CASSPGTPRNTIYF
cdr3_nt: TGCGCCAGCAGCCCCGGGACACCCAGAAACACCATATATTTT

v_call: TRBV12-3/TRBV12-4
d_call: .
clone_size: many
j_call: TRBJ2-7
cdr3_aa: CASSLMGSAYEQYF
cdr3_nt: TGTGCCAGCAGTCTCATGGGTAGCGCCTACGAGCAGTACTTC

v_call: TRBV10-3
d_call: .
clone_size: .
j_call: TRBJ2-7
cdr3_aa: CAISDRVTYEQYF
cdr3_nt: TGTGCCATCAGTGACAGGGTCACCTACGAGCAGTACTTC

v_call: TRBV3-1
d_call: TRBD1
clone_size: .
j_call: TRBJ2-7
cdr3_aa: CASSHSRPGGIPYF
cdr3_nt: TGTGCCAGCAGCCACTCTCGTCCAGGGGGCATTCCGTACTTC

v_call: TRBV15
d_call: .
clone_size: few
j_call: TRBJ1-3
cdr3_aa: CATSSRVYGNTIYF
cdr3_nt: TGTGCCACCAGCAGCAGGGTGTATGGAAACACCATATATTTT